Presented here are 6 T cell receptor beta chains from one specimen sequenced in a study of blood T cell repertoires in COVID-19. Clones were read by immunoSEQ multiplex PCR, and TCRdb kept only the in-frame ones, dropping some. The data hold hundreds of thousands of clones, with around 87% observed a single time. The material sequenced was peripheral blood. The receptor set was obtained from a man between 70 and 80 years old with acute or convalescent COVID-19.

This chain connects TRBV10-3 to TRBJ1-1; 10 nucleotides agree with TRBD1. The V and J ends lost 4 bases and 3 bases, in that order; junction bases with no gene match: 11. The CDR3 contains 17 residues. Germline CDR1 and CDR2: ENHRY and SYGVKD. The CDR3 region has the DNA TGTGCCATCAGTGCGATAATAACCGGGACAGGGGACACTGAAGCTTTCTTT. As protein: CAISAIITGTGDTEAFF.

CDR3 nucleotides: TGTGCCAGCAGTGACCAGCGGGTGTACCAAGAGACCCAGTACTTC. Its translation: CASSDQRVYQETQYF. This chain connects TRBV6-4 to TRBJ2-5, with D possibly being TRBD2 (6 bases). Germline V gives CDR1 MRHNA, CDR2 SNTAGT. V was cut by 2 bases and J by 0 bases, with 10 bases left in between. The CDR3 totals 15 residues.

This chain links TRBV5-5 with TRBJ2-7, with TRBD1 matching 9 bases. This CDR3 is 13 amino acids long. V lost 3 bases to trimming and J lost 8 bases; unmatched junction nucleotides: 6. CDR1 SGHKS and CDR2 YYEKEE come from the germline V gene (reference sequence). The CDR3 loop reads CASSSTDRGKQYF. CDR3 nucleotide sequence: TGTGCCAGCAGCTCCACGGACAGGGGTAAGCAGTACTTC.

This clone was detected once. The rearrangement links TRBV19 to TRBJ2-7, with D perhaps matching TRBD2 (6 bases). Germline V gene lookup returns CDR1 LNHDA and CDR2 SQIVND (reference sequence). V lost 3 bases, J lost 5 bases, and 14 bases lay in between. The CDR3 is made up of 14 amino acids. CDR3 loop: CASSIKSSVDEQYF. CDR3 bases: TGTGCCAGTAGTATTAAGTCTAGCGTCGACGAGCAGTACTTC.

The rearrangement links TRBV7-2 to TRBJ1-6; perhaps TRBD1 as D (6 bases). The length of the CDR3 is 13 residues. Trimming shortened V by 1 base and J by 10 bases, and 8 bases separated the two germline ends. CDR1 and CDR2 from the germline V gene are SGHTA and FQGNSA. This CDR3 reads CASSLDRESPLHF. The CDR3 region has the DNA TGTGCCAGCAGCTTAGACAGGGAGTCACCCCTCCACTTT.

CDR3: CASSLETGGGGYEQFF. CDR3 nucleotide sequence: TGTGCCAGCAGCTTAGAAACAGGGGGCGGTGGGTATGAGCAGTTCTTC. V usage is TRBV7-9 and J usage is TRBJ2-1, with 9 nucleotides matching TRBD1. V shed 1 base, J shed 8 bases, and the junction held 9 bases outside the gene matches. This CDR3 contains 16 residues. The germline V gene has CDR1 SEHNR and CDR2 FQNEAQ (reference sequence).